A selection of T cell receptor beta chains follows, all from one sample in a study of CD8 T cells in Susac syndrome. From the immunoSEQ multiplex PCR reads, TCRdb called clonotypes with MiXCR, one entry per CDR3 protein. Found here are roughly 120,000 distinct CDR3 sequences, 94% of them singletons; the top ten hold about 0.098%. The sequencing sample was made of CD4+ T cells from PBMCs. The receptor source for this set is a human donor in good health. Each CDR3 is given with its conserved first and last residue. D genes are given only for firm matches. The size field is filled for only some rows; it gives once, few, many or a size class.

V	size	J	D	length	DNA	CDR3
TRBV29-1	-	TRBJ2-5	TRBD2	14	TGCAGCGTTGCCGGAGCGGGAGGGATAGAGACCCAGTACTTC	CSVAGAGGIETQYF
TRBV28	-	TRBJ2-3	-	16	TGTGCCAGCAGTTTCCGTGGGACCCTCAGTCTCGATACGCAGTATTTT	CASSFRGTLSLDTQYF
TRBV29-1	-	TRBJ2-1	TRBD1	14	TGCAGCGTTGCGCCCCGGGACAGTTACAATGAGCAGTTCTTC	CSVAPRDSYNEQFF
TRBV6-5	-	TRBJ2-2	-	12	TGTGCCAGCAGTTATAGGACCGGGGAGCTGTTTTTT	CASSYRTGELFF
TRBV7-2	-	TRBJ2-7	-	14	TGTGCCAGCAGCTTCTCGACAGAATCCTACGAGCAGTACTTC	CASSFSTESYEQYF
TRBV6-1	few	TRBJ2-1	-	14	TGTGCCATCGAACAACAGGGACAATCGCATGAGCAGTTCTTC	CAIEQQGQSHEQFF
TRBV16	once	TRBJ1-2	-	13	TGTGCCAGCAGCCAATCAGGGTTAGGTGGCTACACCTTC	CASSQSGLGGYTF
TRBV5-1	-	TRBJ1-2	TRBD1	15	TGCGCCAGCAGCTTGGAGCAGGGGGCTAACTATGGCTACACCTTC	CASSLEQGANYGYTF
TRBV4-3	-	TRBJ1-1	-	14	TGCGCCAGCAGCCCGGGGGACATGAACACTGAAGCTTTCTTT	CASSPGDMNTEAFF
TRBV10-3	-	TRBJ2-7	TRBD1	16	TGTGCCATCAGGACGCCCGACCGGGACAGTGCCTACGAGCAGTACTTC	CAIRTPDRDSAYEQYF
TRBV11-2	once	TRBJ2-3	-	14	TGTGCCAGCACCTGGGAACGGTCGACAGATACGCAGTATTTT	CASTWERSTDTQYF
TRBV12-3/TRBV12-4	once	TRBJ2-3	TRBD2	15	TGTGCCAGCAGTCTAGCGGGAGTACTCTTCTTTGCACAGTATTTT	CASSLAGVLFFAQYF
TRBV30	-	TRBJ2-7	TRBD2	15	TGTGCCTGGAGGGAGGGGACTAGCGGTTCCTACGAGCAGTACTTC	CAWREGTSGSYEQYF
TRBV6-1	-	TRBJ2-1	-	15	TGTGCCAGCAGTGTGGGACATGAGTCCTACAATGAGCAGTTCTTC	CASSVGHESYNEQFF
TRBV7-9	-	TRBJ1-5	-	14	TGTGCCAGCAGCTTGGGGATGGCGGATCAGCCCCAGCATTTT	CASSLGMADQPQHF
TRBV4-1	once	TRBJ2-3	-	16	TGCGCCAGCAGCCAAGATATAAGTTTCCGAGGAGATACGCAGTATTTT	CASSQDISFRGDTQYF